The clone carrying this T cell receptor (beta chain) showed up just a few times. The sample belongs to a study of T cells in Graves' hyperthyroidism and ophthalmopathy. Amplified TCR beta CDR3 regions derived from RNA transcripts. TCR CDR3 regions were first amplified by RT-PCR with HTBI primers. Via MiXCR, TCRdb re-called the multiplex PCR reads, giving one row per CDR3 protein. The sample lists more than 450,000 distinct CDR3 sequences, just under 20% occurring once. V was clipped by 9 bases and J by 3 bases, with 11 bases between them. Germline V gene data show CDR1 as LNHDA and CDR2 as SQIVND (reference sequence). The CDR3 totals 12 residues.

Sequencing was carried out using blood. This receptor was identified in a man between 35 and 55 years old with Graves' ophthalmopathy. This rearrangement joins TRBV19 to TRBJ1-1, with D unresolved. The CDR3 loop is CASGWVYTEAFF. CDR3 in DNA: TGTGCCAGCGGCTGGGTGTACACTGAAGCTTTCTTT. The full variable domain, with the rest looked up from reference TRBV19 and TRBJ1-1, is DGGITQSPKYLFRKEGQNVTLSCEQNLNHDAMYWYRQDPGQGLRLIYYSQIVNDFQKGDIAEGYSVSREKKESFPLTVTSAQKNPTAFYLCASGWVYTEAFFGQGTRLTVV.